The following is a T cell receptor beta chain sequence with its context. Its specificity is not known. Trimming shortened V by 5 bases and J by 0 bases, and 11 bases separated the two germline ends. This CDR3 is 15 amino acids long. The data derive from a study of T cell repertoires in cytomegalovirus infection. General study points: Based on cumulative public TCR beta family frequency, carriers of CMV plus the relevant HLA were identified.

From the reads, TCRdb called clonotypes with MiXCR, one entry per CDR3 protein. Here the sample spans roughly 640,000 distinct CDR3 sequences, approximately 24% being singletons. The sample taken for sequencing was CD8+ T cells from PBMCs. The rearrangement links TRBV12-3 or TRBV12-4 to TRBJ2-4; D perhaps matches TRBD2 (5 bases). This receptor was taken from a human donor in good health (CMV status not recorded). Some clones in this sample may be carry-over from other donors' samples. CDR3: CASSGPGIAKNIQYF. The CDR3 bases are TGTGCCAGCAGTGGGCCGGGAATAGCCAAAAACATTCAGTACTTC.